One sample yielded the 31 T cell receptor beta chains listed below, sequenced in a study of blood T cell repertoires in COVID-19. TCRdb keeps only in-frame clones here, not all; method: immunoSEQ multiplex PCR. The data contain about 180,000 clones, around 73% of them singletons. Sequencing input: PBMCs or T cells enriched from blood (not recorded which). All receptors derive from a woman between 45 and 60 years old who had recovered from COVID-19.

CDR3 region: CASTMDRADYGYTF. CDR3 bases: TGTGCCAGTACCATGGACAGGGCAGACTATGGCTACACCTTC. This chain joins TRBV19 and TRBJ1-2, with 8 bases identical to TRBD1. Germline CDR1 reads LNHDA; CDR2 reads SQIVND (reference sequence). Trimming took 7 bases from V and 3 from J; bases not matched to a gene: 7. The CDR3 spans 14 residues. Full variable domain (rest looked up from reference TRBV19 and TRBJ1-2): DGGITQSPKYLFRKEGQNVTLSCEQNLNHDAMYWYRQDPGQGLRLIYYSQIVNDFQKGDIAEGYSVSREKKESFPLTVTSAQKNPTAFYLCASTMDRADYGYTFGSGTRLTVV.

This clone was seen once. Written as DNA, the CDR3 is TGTGCCAGCAGGTCTAGCGGGAGGAAGACCCAGTACTTC. Translation: CASRSSGRKTQYF. The J gene is TRBJ2-5, the V gene TRBV6-5; TRBD2 matches at 11 bases. CDR1 MNHEY and CDR2 SVGAGI come from the germline V gene. The CDR3 contains 13 residues. With V trimmed by 6 bases and J by 6 bases, 3 bases remained unmatched.

The chain couples TRBV19 to TRBJ1-5, with 7 bases aligning to TRBD1. With 11 bases clipped from V and 7 bases from J, the junction kept 8 bases outside the gene matches. The CDR3 contains 12 residues. The germline CDR1 and CDR2 sequences are LNHDA and SQIVND (reference sequence). This CDR3 is CASEQGNQPQHF. The DNA of the CDR3 is TGTGCCTCCGAACAGGGGAACCAGCCCCAGCATTTT.

V is TRBV7-8 and J is TRBJ2-7; 7 bases match TRBD2. Germline loops: CDR1 SGHVS, CDR2 FQNEAQ. CDR3 length equals 17 residues. The trim removed 5 bases at V and 5 bases at J, leaving 18 bases unmatched. The CDR3 here is CASSRGSAGEYRHEQYF. In nucleotides, the CDR3 is TGTGCCAGCAGCCGGGGGTCGGCGGGAGAGTACCGCCACGAGCAGTACTTC. The full variable domain, in which reference TRBV7-8 and TRBJ2-7 provide the parts outside the CDR3, is GAGVSQSPRYKVAKRGQDVALRCDPISGHVSLFWYQQALGQGPEFLTYFQNEAQLDKSGLPSDRFFAERPEGSVSTLKIQRTQQEDSAVYLCASSRGSAGEYRHEQYFGPGTRLTVT.

J is TRBJ1-5 and V is TRBV18; D perhaps matches TRBD1 (6 bases). This CDR3 region has 14 residues. Looked up from germline, CDR1 is KGHSH and CDR2 is LQKENI. The V end was cut by 6 bases, the J end by 3 bases, with 12 bases between. In DNA, the CDR3 is TGTGCCAGCTCCCCAGGACAGACCAATCAGCCCCAGCATTTT. Its translation is CASSPGQTNQPQHF.

This chain links TRBV28 with TRBJ1-1; 8 positions match TRBD1. The CDR3 contains 19 residues. Germline V gives CDR1 MDHEN, CDR2 SYDVKM. Losses at the gene ends were 5 bases for V and 0 bases for J; bases not matched to a gene: 17. The CDR3 protein is CASSPQLHRETGVNTEAFF. In DNA form, the CDR3 reads TGTGCCAGCAGTCCCCAGTTGCATCGCGAGACAGGGGTGAACACTGAAGCTTTCTTT.

This clone has just one count. The chain couples TRBV7-9 to TRBJ1-4, with D possibly matching TRBD1 (6 bases). Germline V gene lookup returns CDR1 SEHNR and CDR2 FQNEAQ (reference sequence). The CDR3 extends over 15 amino acids. V lost 4 bases, J lost 7 bases, and 16 bases lay in between. DNA of the CDR3: TGTGCCAGCAGCTCGGCCTACAGGGCTAGTGAAAAACTGTTTTTT. This sequence encodes CASSSAYRASEKLFF.

This chain joins TRBV29-1 and TRBJ1-3; no reliable D call. Germline V gene sequence: CDR1 SQVTM, CDR2 ANQGSEA. V lost 2 bases and J 0 bases, leaving 5 bases between the germline ends. The CDR3 contains 13 residues. CDR3: CSVEYGSGNTIYF. DNA of the CDR3: TGCAGCGTTGAATACGGCTCTGGAAACACCATATATTTT.

This clone came up once. The chain links TRBV28 to TRBJ2-1; weak D call: TRBD2 (6 bases). The CDR3 runs 12 residues. V was shortened by 6 bases and J by 10 bases, with 13 bases between the two germline ends. Germline V lookup: CDR1 MDHEN, CDR2 SYDVKM. CDR3 residues: CASSWYGREQFF. The CDR3 nucleotides read TGTGCCAGCAGCTGGTACGGGAGAGAGCAGTTCTTC.

This clone showed up just a few times. The chain uses TRBV6-4 and TRBJ1-5, with D tentatively TRBD1 (5 bases). Deletions cut 5 bases from V and 1 base from J, with 21 bases between. The CDR3 sequence is 18 residues long. Germline CDR1 is MRHNA and CDR2 is SNTAGT. CDR3 coding DNA: TGTGCCAGCAGTCCCCTACAGGCGGGGGGAATAAGCAATCAGCCCCAGCATTTT. Amino acid sequence: CASSPLQAGGISNQPQHF.

The chain has TRBV3-1 (or the pseudogene TRBV3-2) and TRBJ2-1, with TRBD2 identical over 14 bases. V trimming: 2 bases; J trimming: 10 bases; junction bases outside the gene matches: 7. CDR1 is LGHDT, CDR2 YNNKEL, per germline (reference sequence). This CDR3 has 16 amino acids. DNA of the CDR3: TGTGCCAGCAGCCAACCCGGGACTAGCGGGAGTGGGGAGCAGTTCTTC. It is translated as CASSQPGTSGSGEQFF.

The J gene is TRBJ1-1, the V gene TRBV30, with unresolved D. The germline gives CDR1 GTSNPN, CDR2 SVGIG (reference sequence). V was cut by 5 bases and J by 2 bases, with 21 bases left in between. This CDR3 spans 16 amino acids. The CDR3 nucleotides read TGTGCCTGGCTGCCCGGACTCCTTAGAACCAACACTGAAGCTTTCTTT. Translated: CAWLPGLLRTNTEAFF.

V is TRBV15 and J is TRBJ1-1; D is uncertain. From germline, CDR1 is LNHNV and CDR2 YYDKDF (reference sequence). Trimming cost V 6 bases and J 1 base, with 12 bases left between them. The CDR3 consists of 14 residues. The CDR3 here is CATSPRVSNTEAFF. The CDR3 DNA reads as TGTGCCACCAGTCCGAGGGTTTCGAACACTGAAGCTTTCTTT.

The gene calls are TRBV2 and TRBJ1-2; D is perhaps TRBD1 (5 bases). The CDR3 is made up of 14 amino acids. Germline CDR1 is SNHLY and CDR2 is FYNNEI. Trimming removed 7 bases at V and 1 base at J, with 13 bases between. As DNA, the CDR3 is TGTGCCAGCACCATAGACGACAGTAACTATGGCTACACCTTC. Its protein is CASTIDDSNYGYTF.

This sequence joins TRBV3-1 (or the pseudogene TRBV3-2) and TRBJ2-2; TRBD1 matches 7 bases. Germline V gene sequence: CDR1 LGHDT, CDR2 YNNKEL (reference sequence). The junction had 9 bases not matched to a gene; V was cut back by 4 bases and J by 4 bases. The CDR3 contains 16 residues. CDR3 sequence: CASSPRTGSGTGELFF. The CDR3 coding sequence is TGTGCCAGCAGCCCCCGGACAGGCTCGGGCACCGGGGAGCTGTTTTTT.

V and J are TRBV20-1 and TRBJ1-6; D gene uncertain. The germline CDR1 and CDR2 sequences are DFQATT and SNEGSKA (reference sequence). The CDR3 length is 16 residues. The V and J ends lost 3 bases and 2 bases respectively, with 14 bases between them. The CDR3 bases are TGCAGTGCTAGTAGTTTGGCAGTCACCTATAATTCACCCCTCCACTTT. Its translation: CSASSLAVTYNSPLHF.

The chain recombines TRBV6-5 with TRBJ2-3, with D possibly being TRBD1 (6 bases). CDR3 length equals 12 residues. V lost 7 bases to trimming and J lost 2 bases, with 7 bases between them. Looked up from germline, CDR1 is MNHEY and CDR2 is SVGAGI. The DNA of the CDR3 is TGTGCCAGCACAGGGGACACAGATACGCAGTATTTT. The encoded protein is CASTGDTDTQYF.

This chain uses TRBV9 with TRBJ2-1, with 8 bases that match TRBD2. Trimming took 0 bases from V and 5 from J; bases not matched to a gene: 10. CDR1 is SGDLS, CDR2 YYNGEE, per germline. The CDR3 spans 17 residues. The CDR3 reads CASSVATWAGGHNEQFF. The CDR3 DNA reads TGTGCCAGCAGCGTAGCTACGTGGGCGGGAGGTCACAATGAGCAGTTCTTC.

This clone was detected only once. V and J are TRBV4-1 and TRBJ2-7; maybe TRBD2 (6 bases). CDR1 is MGHRA, CDR2 YSYEKL, per germline. V dropped 0 bases and J dropped 3 bases, with 15 bases sitting between them. There are 16 residues in the CDR3. The DNA of the CDR3 is TGCGCCAGCAGCCAAGATGGGCCCAGCGGGTTCTACGAGCAGTACTTC. It is translated as CASSQDGPSGFYEQYF.

V usage is TRBV5-1 and J usage is TRBJ2-3; D remains ambiguous. Between the trimmed V and J ends, which lost 4 bases and 5 bases, there was a span of 17 bases. Germline CDR1 and CDR2: SGHRS and YFSETQ. The CDR3 runs to 15 residues. CDR3 sequence reads: CASSLIDALRDTQYF. The CDR3 DNA reads TGCGCCAGCAGCCTCATAGATGCCCTAAGAGATACGCAGTATTTT.

The V and J genes are TRBV28 and TRBJ2-5; D is perhaps TRBD2 (6 bases). Trimming pared 8 bases from V and 4 bases from J, leaving 14 bases between. CDR3 size: 13 residues. CDR1 and CDR2 from the germline V gene are MDHEN and SYDVKM. The CDR3 region is CASSEGLRETQYF. The CDR3 region has the DNA TGTGCCAGCTCGGAGGGCCTGAGAGAGACCCAGTACTTC.

The chain carries TRBV21-1 and TRBJ1-3. TRBV21-1 is a recognized pseudogene. CDR3 size: 19 residues. The CDR3 DNA reads TGTGCCAGCAGCAAACTCTCTACGCGGCGTTCGAGCTCTGGAAACACCATATATTTT. This codes for CASSKLSTRRSSSGNTIYF.

The V call is TRBV11-2, the J call TRBJ1-2; D perhaps matches TRBD1 (5 bases). This CDR3 contains 14 residues. Germline CDR1 and CDR2: SGHAT and FQNNGV. V was clipped by 5 bases and J by 6 bases, with 16 bases between them. The CDR3: CASSPNQGRDGYTF. The CDR3 DNA reads TGTGCCAGCAGCCCTAATCAGGGCAGGGATGGCTACACCTTC.

CDR3 sequence: CASSLWGPSSYNEQFF. For the CDR3, the DNA is TGTGCCAGCAGCTTATGGGGGCCTAGCTCCTACAATGAGCAGTTCTTC. V is TRBV7-9 and J is TRBJ2-1; possible D gene TRBD1, 6 bases. Germline-derived CDR1 and CDR2 are SEHNR and FQNEAQ (reference sequence). Deletions cut 2 bases from V and 0 bases from J, with 11 bases between. The CDR3 has 16 amino acids. Variable domain in full (rest from reference TRBV7-9 and TRBJ2-1): DTGVSQNPRHKITKRGQNVTFRCDPISEHNRLYWYRQTLGQGPEFLTYFQNEAQLEKSRLLSDRFSAERPKGSFSTLEIQRTEQGDSAMYLCASSLWGPSSYNEQFFGPGTRLTVL.

The CDR3 here is CASRGDRNTEAFF. CDR3 bases: TGTGCCAGCAGGGGGGACAGAAACACTGAAGCTTTCTTT. This chain uses TRBV12-3 or TRBV12-4 with TRBJ1-1; 7 bases match TRBD1. V was clipped by 6 bases and J by 2 bases; unmatched bases: 3. CDR3 length equals 13 residues.

The chain uses TRBV19 and TRBJ1-5; 11 nucleotides align to TRBD1. The V and J ends lost 5 bases and 2 bases, in that order; junction bases with no gene match: 5. CDR3 length equals 16 residues. Germline V gene lookup returns CDR1 LNHDA and CDR2 SQIVND (reference sequence). CDR3: CASSSPGQGGNQPQHF. CDR3 nucleotides: TGTGCCAGTAGTTCCCCGGGACAGGGGGGCAATCAGCCCCAGCATTTT.

The chain recombines TRBV30 with TRBJ2-7; maybe TRBD2 (6 bases). Trimming removed 3 bases at V and 3 bases at J, with 9 bases between. In germline, CDR1 is GTSNPN, CDR2 SVGIG (reference sequence). The CDR3 contains 12 residues. CDR3 residues: CAWRRGVYEQYF. As DNA, the CDR3 is TGTGCCTGGAGGCGCGGGGTCTACGAGCAGTACTTC.

CDR3 region: CASSILRGQGRTEAFF. In DNA form, the CDR3 reads TGTGCCAGTAGTATCTTGAGGGGACAGGGGAGGACTGAAGCTTTCTTT. V gene TRBV19 combines with J gene TRBJ1-1; 10 nucleotides agree with TRBD1. After removal of 3 bases from V and 5 bases from J, the junction contained 9 bases not matched to a gene. This CDR3 has 16 residues. Germline CDR1 LNHDA, CDR2 SQIVND (reference sequence).

This clone was detected only a few times. J is TRBJ1-1 and V is TRBV5-5, with unresolved D. The CDR3 extends over 15 amino acids. Germline V CDR1 and CDR2: SGHKS, YYEKEE (reference sequence). Trimming left V 2 bases short and J 3 bases short, with 14 bases between. The CDR3 is CASSFRTQRDTEAFF. The CDR3 DNA follows: TGTGCCAGCAGCTTTCGGACTCAACGGGACACTGAAGCTTTCTTT. The variable domain in full, completed from reference TRBV5-5 and TRBJ1-1, reads DAGVTQSPTHLIKTRGQQVTLRCSPISGHKSVSWYQQVLGQGPQFIFQYYEKEERGRGNFPDRFSARQFPNYSSELNVNALLLGDSALYLCASSFRTQRDTEAFFGQGTRLTVV.

This clone appeared a few times. The gene calls are TRBV6-4 and TRBJ2-2; 10 bases are shared with TRBD1. Germline V CDR1 and CDR2: MRHNA, SNTAGT. After removal of 6 bases from V and 3 bases from J, the junction contained 1 base not matched to a gene. The CDR3 runs to 14 residues. CDR3 sequence (DNA): TGTGCCAGCAGAGGGACAGGGGACACCGGGGAGCTGTTTTTT. It specifies CASRGTGDTGELFF.

This clone was detected a few times. This chain uses TRBV25-1 with TRBJ1-2; 7 bases align to TRBD1. The CDR3 loop spans 14 amino acids. The V gene's germline CDR1 is MGHDK and CDR2 SYGVNS. Trimming took 6 bases from V and 5 from J; bases not matched to a gene: 9. The CDR3 reads CASSPSDRNYGYTF. In nucleotides, the CDR3 is TGTGCCAGCAGCCCCTCGGACAGGAATTATGGCTACACCTTC.